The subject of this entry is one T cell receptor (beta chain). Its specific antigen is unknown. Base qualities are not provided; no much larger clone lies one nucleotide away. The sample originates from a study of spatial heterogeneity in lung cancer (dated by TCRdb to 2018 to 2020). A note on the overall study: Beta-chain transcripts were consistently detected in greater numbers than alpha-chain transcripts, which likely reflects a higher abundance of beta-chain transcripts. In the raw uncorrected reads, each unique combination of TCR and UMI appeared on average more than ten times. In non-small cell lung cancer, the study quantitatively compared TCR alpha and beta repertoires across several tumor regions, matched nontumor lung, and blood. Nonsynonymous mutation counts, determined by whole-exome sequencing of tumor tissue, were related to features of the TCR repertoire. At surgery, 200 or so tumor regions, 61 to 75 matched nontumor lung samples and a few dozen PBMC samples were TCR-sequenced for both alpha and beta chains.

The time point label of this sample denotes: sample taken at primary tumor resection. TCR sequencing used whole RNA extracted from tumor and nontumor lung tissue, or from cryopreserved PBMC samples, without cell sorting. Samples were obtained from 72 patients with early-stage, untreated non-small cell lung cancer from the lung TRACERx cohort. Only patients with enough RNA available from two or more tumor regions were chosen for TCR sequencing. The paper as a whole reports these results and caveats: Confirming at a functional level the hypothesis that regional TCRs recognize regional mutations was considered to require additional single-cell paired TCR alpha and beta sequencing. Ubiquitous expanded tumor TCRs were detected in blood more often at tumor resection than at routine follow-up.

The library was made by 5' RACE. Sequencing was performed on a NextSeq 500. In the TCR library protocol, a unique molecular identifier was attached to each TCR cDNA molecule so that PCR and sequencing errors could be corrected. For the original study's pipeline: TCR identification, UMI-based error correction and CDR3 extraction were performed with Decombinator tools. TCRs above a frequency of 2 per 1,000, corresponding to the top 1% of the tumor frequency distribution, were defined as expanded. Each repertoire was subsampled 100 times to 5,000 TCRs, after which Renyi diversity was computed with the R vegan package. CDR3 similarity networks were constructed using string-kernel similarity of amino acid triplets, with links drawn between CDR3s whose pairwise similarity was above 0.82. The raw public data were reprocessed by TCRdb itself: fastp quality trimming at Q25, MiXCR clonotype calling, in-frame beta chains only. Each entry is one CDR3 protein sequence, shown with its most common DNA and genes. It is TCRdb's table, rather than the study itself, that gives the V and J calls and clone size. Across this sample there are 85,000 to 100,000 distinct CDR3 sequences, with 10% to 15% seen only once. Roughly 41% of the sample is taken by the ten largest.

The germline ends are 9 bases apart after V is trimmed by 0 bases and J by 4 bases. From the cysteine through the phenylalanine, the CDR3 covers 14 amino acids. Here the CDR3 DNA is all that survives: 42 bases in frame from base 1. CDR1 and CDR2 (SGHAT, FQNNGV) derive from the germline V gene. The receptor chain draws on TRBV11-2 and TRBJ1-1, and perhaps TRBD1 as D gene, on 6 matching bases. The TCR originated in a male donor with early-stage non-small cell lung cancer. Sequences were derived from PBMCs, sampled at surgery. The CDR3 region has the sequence CASSLEGGGTEAFF. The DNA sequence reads TGTGCCAGCAGCTTAGAAGGGGGAGGCACTGAAGCTTTCTTT.